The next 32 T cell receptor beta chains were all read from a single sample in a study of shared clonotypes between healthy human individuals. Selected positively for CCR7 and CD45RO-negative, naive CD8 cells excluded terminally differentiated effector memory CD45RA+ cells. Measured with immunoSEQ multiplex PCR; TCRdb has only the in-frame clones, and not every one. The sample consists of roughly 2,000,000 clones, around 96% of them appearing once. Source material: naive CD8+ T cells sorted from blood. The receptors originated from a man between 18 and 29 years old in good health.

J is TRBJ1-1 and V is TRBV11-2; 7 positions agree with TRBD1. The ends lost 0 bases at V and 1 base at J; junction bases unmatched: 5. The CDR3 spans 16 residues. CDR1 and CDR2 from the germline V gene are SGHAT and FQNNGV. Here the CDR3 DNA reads TGTGCCAGCAGCTTAGATAAGGGACAGCAGAACACTGAAGCTTTCTTT. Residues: CASSLDKGQQNTEAFF.

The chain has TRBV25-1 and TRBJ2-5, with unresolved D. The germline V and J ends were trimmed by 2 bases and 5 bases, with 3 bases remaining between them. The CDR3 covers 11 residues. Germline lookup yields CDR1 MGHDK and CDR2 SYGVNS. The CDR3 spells CASSETETQYF. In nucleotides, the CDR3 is TGTGCCAGCAGTGAAACGGAGACCCAGTACTTC.

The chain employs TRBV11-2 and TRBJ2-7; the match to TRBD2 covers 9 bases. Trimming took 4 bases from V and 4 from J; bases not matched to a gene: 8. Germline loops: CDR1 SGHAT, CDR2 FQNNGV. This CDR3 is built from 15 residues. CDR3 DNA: TGTGCCAGCAGCTCAGCGGCGGGGGGGACTTACGAGCAGTACTTC. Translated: CASSSAAGGTYEQYF.

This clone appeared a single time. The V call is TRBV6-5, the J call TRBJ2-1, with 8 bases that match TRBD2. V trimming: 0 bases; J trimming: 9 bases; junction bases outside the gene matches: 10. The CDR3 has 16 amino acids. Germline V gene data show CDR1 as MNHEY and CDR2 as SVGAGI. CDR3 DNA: TGTGCCAGCAGTTACTCCATGGCGGGAGGATCAAGTGAGCAGTTCTTC. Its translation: CASSYSMAGGSSEQFF.

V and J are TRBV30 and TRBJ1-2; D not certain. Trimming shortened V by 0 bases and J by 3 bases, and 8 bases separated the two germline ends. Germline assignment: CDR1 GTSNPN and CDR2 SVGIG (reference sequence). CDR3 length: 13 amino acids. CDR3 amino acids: CAWSVEGDYGYTF. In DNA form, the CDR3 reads TGTGCCTGGAGTGTTGAGGGAGACTATGGCTACACCTTC.

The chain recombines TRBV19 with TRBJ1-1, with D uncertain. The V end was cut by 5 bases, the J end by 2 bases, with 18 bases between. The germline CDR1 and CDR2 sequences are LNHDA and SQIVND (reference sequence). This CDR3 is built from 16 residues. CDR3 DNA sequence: TGTGCCAGTAGTCCCCAGTCTGTGCTTGGAAACACTGAAGCTTTCTTT. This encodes CASSPQSVLGNTEAFF.

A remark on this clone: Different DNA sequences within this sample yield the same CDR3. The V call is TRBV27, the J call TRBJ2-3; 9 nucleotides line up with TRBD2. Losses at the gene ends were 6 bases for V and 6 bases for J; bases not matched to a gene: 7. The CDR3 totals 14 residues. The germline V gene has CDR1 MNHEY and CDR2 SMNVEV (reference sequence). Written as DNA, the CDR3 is TGTGCCAGCAGCCCCGGACTAGCGCGGGATACGCAGTATTTT. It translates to CASSPGLARDTQYF.

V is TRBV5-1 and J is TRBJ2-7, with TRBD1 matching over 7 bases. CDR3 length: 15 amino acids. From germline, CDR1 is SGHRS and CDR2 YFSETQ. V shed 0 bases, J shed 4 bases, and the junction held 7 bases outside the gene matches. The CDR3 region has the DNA TGCGCCAGCAGCTTGGGGCTGGGACAGCTTTACGAGCAGTACTTC. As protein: CASSLGLGQLYEQYF.

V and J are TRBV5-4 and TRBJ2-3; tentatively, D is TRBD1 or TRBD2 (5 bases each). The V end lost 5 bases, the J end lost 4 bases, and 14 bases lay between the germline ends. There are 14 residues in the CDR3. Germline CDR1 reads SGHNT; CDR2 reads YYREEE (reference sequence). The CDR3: CASSFWDLSDTQYF. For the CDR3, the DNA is TGTGCCAGCAGTTTTTGGGACCTGTCAGATACGCAGTATTTT.

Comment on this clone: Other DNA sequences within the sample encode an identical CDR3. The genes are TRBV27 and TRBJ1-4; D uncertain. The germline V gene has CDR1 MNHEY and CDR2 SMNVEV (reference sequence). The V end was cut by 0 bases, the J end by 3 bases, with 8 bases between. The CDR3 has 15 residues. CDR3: CASSLSAGANEKLFF. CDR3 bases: TGTGCCAGCAGTTTATCTGCGGGAGCTAATGAAAAACTGTTTTTT.

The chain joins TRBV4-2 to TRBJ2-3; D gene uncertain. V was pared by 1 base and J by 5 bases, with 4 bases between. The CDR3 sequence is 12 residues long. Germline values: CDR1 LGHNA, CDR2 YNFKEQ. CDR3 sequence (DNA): TGTGCCAGCAGCCAAGGGGAAGATACGCAGTATTTT. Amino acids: CASSQGEDTQYF.

In DNA, the CDR3 is TGTGCCAGCCAAGGTCCAGGAGGCTATGGCTACACCTTC. Translation gives CASQGPGGYGYTF. This rearrangement joins TRBV7-9 to TRBJ1-2; D is unclear. V was shortened by 8 bases and J by 4 bases, with 14 bases between the two germline ends. Germline CDR1 and CDR2: SEHNR and FQNEAQ (reference sequence). There are 13 residues in the CDR3.

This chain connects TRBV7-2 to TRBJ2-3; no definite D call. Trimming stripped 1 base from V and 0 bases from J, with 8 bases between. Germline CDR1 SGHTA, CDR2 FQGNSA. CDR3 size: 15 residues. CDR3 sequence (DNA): TGTGCCAGCAGCTTAGTACTCGGGAGCACAGATACGCAGTATTTT. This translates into CASSLVLGSTDTQYF.

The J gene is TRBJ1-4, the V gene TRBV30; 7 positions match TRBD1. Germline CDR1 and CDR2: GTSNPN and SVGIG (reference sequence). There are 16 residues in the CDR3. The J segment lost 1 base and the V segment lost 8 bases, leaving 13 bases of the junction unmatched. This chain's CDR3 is CAPQPGQWETNEKLFF. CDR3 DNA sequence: TGTGCCCCCCAACCGGGACAGTGGGAAACTAATGAAAAACTGTTTTTT.

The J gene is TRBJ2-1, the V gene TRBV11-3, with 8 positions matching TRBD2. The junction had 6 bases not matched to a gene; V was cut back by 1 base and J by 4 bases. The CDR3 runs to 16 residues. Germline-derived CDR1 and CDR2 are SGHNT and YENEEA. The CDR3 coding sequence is TGTGCCAGCAGCTTAGGGGCTAGCGGGTTATACAATGAGCAGTTCTTC. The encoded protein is CASSLGASGLYNEQFF. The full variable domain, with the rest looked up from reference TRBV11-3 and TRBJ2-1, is EAGVVQSPRYKIIEKKQPVAFWCNPISGHNTLYWYLQNLGQGPELLIRYENEEAVDDSQLPKDRFSAERLKGVDSTLKIQPAELGDSAVYLCASSLGASGLYNEQFFGPGTRLTVL.

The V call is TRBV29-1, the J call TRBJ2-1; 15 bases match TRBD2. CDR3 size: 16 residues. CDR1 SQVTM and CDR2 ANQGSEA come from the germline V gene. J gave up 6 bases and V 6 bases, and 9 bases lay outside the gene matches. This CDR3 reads CSVSRTSGGAVNEQFF. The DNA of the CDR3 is TGCAGCGTCTCCCGGACTAGCGGGGGGGCCGTCAATGAGCAGTTCTTC.

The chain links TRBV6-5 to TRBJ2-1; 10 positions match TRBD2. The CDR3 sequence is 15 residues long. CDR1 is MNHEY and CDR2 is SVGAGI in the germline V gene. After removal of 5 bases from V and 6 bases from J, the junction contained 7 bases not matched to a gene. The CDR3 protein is CASSAPGLARNEQFF. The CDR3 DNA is TGTGCCAGCAGTGCTCCGGGACTAGCGCGCAATGAGCAGTTCTTC.

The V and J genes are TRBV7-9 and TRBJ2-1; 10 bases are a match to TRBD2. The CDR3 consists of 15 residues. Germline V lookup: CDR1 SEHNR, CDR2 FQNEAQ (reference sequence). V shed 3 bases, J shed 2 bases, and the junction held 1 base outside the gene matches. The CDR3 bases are TGTGCCAGCAGCTTCAGCGGGGGGGCCTACAATGAGCAGTTCTTC. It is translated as CASSFSGGAYNEQFF.

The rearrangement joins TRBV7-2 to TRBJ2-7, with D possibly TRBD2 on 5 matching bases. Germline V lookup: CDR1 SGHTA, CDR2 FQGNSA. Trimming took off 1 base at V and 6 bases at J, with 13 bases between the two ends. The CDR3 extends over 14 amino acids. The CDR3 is CASSLVGPGIEQYF. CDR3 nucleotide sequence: TGTGCCAGCAGCTTAGTGGGCCCGGGGATCGAGCAGTACTTC. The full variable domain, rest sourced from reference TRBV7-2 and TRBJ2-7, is GAGVSQSPSNKVTEKGKDVELRCDPISGHTALYWYRQSLGQGLEFLIYFQGNSAPDKSGLPSDRFSAERTGGSVSTLTIQRTQQEDSAVYLCASSLVGPGIEQYFGPGTRLTVT.

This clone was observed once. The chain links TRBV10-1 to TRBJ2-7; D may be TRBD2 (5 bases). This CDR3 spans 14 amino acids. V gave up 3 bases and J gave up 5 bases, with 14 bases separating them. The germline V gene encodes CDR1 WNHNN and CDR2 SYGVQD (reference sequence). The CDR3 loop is CASSDGGTLDEQYF. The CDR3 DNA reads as TGCGCCAGCAGTGATGGAGGTACTCTCGACGAGCAGTACTTC.

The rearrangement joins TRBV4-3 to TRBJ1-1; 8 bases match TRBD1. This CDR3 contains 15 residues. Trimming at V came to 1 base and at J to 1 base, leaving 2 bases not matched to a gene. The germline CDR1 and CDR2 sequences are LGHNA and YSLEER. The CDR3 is CASSQGTGQNTEAFF. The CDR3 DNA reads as TGCGCCAGCAGCCAAGGGACAGGGCAGAACACTGAAGCTTTCTTT.

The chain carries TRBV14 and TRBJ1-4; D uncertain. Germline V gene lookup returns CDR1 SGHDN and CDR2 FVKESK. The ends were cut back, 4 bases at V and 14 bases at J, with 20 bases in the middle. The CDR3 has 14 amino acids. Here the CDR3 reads CASSPGPPSVDLFF. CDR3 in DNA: TGTGCCAGCAGCCCAGGACCCCCCTCGGTAGATCTGTTTTTT.

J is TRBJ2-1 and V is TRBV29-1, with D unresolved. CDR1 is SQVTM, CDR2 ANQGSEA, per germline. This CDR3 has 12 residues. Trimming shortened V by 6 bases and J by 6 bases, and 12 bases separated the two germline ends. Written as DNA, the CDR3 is TGCAGCGTCGACCAGGTTACCAATGAGCAGTTCTTC. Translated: CSVDQVTNEQFF.

CDR3 residues: CSVEVPDRGYYGYTF. DNA for the CDR3: TGCAGCGTTGAAGTCCCAGACAGGGGATACTATGGCTACACCTTC. V usage is TRBV29-1 and J usage is TRBJ1-2, with 8 bases lining up with TRBD1. The CDR3 is made up of 15 amino acids. The V gene's germline CDR1 is SQVTM and CDR2 ANQGSEA. Unmatched junction bases numbered 7, after V lost 1 base and J lost 3 bases.

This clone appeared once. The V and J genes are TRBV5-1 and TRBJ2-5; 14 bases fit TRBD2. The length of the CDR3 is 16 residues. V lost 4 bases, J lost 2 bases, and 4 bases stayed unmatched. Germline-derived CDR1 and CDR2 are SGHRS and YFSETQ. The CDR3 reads CASSAGLAGVQETQYF. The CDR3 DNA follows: TGCGCCAGCAGCGCGGGACTAGCGGGGGTACAAGAGACCCAGTACTTC.

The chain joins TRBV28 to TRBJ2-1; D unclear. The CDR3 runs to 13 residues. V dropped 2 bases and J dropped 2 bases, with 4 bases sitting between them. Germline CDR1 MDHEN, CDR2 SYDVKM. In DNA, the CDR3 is TGTGCCAGCAGTTTAGTCCCCTACAATGAGCAGTTCTTC. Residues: CASSLVPYNEQFF. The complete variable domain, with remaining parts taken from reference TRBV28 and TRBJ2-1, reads DVKVTQSSRYLVKRTGEKVFLECVQDMDHENMFWYRQDPGLGLRLIYFSYDVKMKEKGDIPEGYSVSREKKERFSLILESASTNQTSMYLCASSLVPYNEQFFGPGTRLTVL.

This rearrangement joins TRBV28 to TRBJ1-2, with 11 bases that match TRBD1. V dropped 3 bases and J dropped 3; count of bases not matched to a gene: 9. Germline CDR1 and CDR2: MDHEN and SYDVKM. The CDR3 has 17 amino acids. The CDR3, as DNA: TGTGCCAGCAGTTTCATTGGGACAGGGGGATTGGACTATGGCTACACCTTC. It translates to CASSFIGTGGLDYGYTF.

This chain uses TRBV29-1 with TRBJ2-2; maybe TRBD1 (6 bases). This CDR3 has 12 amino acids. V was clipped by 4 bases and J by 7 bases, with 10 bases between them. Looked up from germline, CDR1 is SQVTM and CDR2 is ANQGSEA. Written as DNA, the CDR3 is TGCAGCGTTGTACAGGGAAGCGGGGAGCTGTTTTTT. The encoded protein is CSVVQGSGELFF.

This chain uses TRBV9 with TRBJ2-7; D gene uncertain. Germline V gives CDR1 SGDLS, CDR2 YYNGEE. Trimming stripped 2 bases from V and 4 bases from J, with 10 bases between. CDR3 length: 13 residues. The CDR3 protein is CASSVTPAYEQYF. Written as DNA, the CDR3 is TGTGCCAGCAGCGTTACCCCGGCTTACGAGCAGTACTTC.

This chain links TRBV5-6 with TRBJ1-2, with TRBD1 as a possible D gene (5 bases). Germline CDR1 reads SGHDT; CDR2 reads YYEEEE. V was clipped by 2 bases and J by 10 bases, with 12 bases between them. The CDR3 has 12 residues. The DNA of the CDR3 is TGTGCCAGCAGCTTAGCAGGGCTTGACTACACCTTC. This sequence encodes CASSLAGLDYTF. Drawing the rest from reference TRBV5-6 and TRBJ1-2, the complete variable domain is DAGVTQSPTHLIKTRGQQVTLRCSPKSGHDTVSWYQQALGQGPQFIFQYYEEEERQRGNFPDRFSGHQFPNYSSELNVNALLLGDSALYLCASSLAGLDYTFGSGTRLTVV.

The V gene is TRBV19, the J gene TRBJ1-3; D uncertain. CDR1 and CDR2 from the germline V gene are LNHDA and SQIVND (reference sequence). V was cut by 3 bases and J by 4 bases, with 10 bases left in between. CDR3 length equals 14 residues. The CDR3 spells CASSIPGAGNTIYF. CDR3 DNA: TGTGCCAGTAGTATTCCAGGTGCCGGAAACACCATATATTTT. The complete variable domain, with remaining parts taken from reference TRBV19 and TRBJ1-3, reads DGGITQSPKYLFRKEGQNVTLSCEQNLNHDAMYWYRQDPGQGLRLIYYSQIVNDFQKGDIAEGYSVSREKKESFPLTVTSAQKNPTAFYLCASSIPGAGNTIYFGEGSWLTVV.

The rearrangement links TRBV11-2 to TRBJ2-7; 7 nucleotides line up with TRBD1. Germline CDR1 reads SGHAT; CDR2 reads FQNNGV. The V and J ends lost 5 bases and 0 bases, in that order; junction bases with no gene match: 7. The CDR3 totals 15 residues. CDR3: CASSPPKGASYEQYF. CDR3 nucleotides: TGTGCCAGCAGCCCCCCTAAGGGGGCCTCCTACGAGCAGTACTTC.